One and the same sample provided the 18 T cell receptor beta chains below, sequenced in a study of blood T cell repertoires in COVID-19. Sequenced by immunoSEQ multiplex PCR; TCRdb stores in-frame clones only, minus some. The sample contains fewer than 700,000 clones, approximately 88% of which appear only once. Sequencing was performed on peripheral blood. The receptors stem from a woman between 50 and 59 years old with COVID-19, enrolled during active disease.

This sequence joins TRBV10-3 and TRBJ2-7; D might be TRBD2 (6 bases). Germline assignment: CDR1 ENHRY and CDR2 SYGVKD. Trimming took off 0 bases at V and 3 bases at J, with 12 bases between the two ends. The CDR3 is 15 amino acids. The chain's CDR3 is CAISESRTGLYEQYF. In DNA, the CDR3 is TGTGCCATCAGTGAGTCCCGGACGGGACTCTACGAGCAGTACTTC.

This CDR3 is CASSVAGRGGSDQPQHF. CDR3 nucleotides: TGTGCCAGCAGCGTCGCGGGACGAGGAGGCTCGGATCAGCCCCAGCATTTT. This chain uses TRBV7-8 with TRBJ1-5, with a weak D call TRBD1 (5 bases). Germline lookup yields CDR1 SGHVS and CDR2 FQNEAQ. The CDR3 contains 17 residues. V was cut by 5 bases and J by 5 bases, with 22 bases left in between.

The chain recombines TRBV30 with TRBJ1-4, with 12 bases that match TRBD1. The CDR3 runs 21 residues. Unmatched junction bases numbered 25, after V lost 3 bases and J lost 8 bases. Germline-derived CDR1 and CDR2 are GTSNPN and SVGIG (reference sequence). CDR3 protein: CAWRARNPGQGAQKLGEKLFF. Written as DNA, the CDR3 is TGTGCCTGGAGGGCAAGAAATCCGGGACAGGGGGCGCAGAAGTTGGGGGAAAAACTGTTTTTT.

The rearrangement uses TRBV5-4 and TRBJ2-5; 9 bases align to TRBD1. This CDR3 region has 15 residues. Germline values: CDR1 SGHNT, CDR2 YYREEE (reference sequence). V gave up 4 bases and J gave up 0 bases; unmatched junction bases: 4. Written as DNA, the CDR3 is TGTGCCAGCAGCCTCAGGACAGGGGACCAAGAGACCCAGTACTTC. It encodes CASSLRTGDQETQYF.

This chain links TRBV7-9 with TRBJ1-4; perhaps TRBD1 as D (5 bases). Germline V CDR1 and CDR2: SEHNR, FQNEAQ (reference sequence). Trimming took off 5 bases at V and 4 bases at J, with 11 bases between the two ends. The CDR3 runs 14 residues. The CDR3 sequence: CASSPQGFNEKLFF. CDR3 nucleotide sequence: TGTGCCAGCAGCCCTCAGGGATTTAATGAAAAACTGTTTTTT.

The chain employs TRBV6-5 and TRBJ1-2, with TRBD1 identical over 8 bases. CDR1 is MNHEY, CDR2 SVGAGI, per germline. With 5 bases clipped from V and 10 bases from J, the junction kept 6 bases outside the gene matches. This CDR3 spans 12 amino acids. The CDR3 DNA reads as TGTGCCAGCAGTCCTACAGGGGGGGCCTACACCTTC. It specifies CASSPTGGAYTF.

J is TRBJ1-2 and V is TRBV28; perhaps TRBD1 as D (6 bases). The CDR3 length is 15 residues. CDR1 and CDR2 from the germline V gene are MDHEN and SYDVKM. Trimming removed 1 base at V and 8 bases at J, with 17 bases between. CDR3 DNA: TGTGCCAGCAGTTTATTGGGGCTACAGGGTCGCGGCTACACCTTC. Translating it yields CASSLLGLQGRGYTF.

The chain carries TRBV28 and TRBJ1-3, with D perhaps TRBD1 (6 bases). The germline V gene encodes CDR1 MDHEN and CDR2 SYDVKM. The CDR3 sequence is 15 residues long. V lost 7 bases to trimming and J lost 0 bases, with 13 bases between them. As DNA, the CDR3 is TGTGCCAGCAAGAAAACAGGGAGCTCTGGAAACACCATATATTTT. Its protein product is CASKKTGSSGNTIYF.

CDR3 loop: CASSPEQGEVYNEQFF. CDR3 DNA sequence: TGTGCCAGCAGCCCGGAACAGGGGGAGGTCTACAATGAGCAGTTCTTC. The rearrangement joins TRBV5-4 to TRBJ2-1, with 8 bases matching TRBD1. J lost 3 bases, V lost 4 bases, and 9 bases had no gene match. The CDR3 has 16 amino acids. CDR1 and CDR2 (germline): SGHNT, YYREEE (reference sequence).

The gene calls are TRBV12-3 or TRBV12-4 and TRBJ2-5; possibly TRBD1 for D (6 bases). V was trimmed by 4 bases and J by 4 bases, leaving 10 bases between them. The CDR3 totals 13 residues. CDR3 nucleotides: TGTGCCAGCAGTTCCCAGGGGTTAGAGACCCAGTACTTC. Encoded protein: CASSSQGLETQYF.

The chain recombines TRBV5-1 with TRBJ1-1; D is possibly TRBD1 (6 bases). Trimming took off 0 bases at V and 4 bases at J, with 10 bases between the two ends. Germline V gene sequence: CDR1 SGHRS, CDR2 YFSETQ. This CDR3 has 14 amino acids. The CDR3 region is CASSLAGAATEAFF. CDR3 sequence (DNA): TGCGCCAGCAGCTTGGCAGGGGCGGCCACTGAAGCTTTCTTT.

The CDR3 DNA is TGCGCCAGCAGCTTGGATTTTTCCGGACAGGGTGGCGAGCAGTACTTC. The encoded protein is CASSLDFSGQGGEQYF. The chain carries TRBV5-1 and TRBJ2-7, with 8 bases identical to TRBD1. The junction had 11 bases not matched to a gene; V was cut back by 0 bases and J by 6 bases. Per the germline V gene, CDR1 is SGHRS and CDR2 is YFSETQ. CDR3 length: 16 residues.

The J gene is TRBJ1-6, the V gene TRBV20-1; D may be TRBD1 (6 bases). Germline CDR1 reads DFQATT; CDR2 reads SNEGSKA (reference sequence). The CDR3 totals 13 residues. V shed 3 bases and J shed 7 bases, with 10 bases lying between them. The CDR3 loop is CSASFQGNSPLHF. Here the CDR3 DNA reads TGCAGTGCTAGTTTCCAGGGGAATTCACCCCTCCACTTT.

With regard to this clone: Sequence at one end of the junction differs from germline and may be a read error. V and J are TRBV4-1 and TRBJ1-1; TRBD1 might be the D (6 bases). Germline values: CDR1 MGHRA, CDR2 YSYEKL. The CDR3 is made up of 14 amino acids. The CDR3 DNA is TGCGCCAGCACCCAAAGGGAGGGGGACACTGAAGCTTTCTTT. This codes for CASTQREGDTEAFF.

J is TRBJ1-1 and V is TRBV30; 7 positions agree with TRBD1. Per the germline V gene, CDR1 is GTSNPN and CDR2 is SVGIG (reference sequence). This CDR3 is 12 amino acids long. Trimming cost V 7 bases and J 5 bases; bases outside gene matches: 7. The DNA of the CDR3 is TGTGCCTCGCAGGGGGTTAATACTGAAGCTTTCTTT. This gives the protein CASQGVNTEAFF.

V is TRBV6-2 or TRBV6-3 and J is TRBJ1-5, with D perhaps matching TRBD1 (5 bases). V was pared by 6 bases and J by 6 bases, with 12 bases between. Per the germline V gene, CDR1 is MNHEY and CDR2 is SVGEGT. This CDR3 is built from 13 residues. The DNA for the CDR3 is TGTGCCAGCAGCCTCCTAGGGGTTCAGCCCCAGCATTTT. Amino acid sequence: CASSLLGVQPQHF.

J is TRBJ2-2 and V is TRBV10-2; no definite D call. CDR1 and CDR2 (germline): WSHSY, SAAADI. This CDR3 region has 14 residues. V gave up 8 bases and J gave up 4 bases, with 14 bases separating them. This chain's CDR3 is CASLPGGLTGELFF. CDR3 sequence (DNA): TGCGCCAGCCTGCCTGGCGGCCTCACCGGGGAGCTGTTTTTT.

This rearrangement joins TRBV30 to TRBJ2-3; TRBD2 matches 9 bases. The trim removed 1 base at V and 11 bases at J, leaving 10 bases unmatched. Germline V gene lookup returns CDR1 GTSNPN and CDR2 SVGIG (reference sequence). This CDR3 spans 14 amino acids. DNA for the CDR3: TGTGCCTGGAGTGGAGTAGCGGGGGTCATTATGCAGTATTTT. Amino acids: CAWSGVAGVIMQYF. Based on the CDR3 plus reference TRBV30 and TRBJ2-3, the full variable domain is SQTIHQWPATLVQPVGSPLSLECTVEGTSNPNLYWYRQAAGRGLQLLFYSVGIGQISSEVPQNLSASRPQDRQFILSSKKLLLSDSGFYLCAWSGVAGVIMQYFGPGTRLTVL.